The 24 T cell receptor beta chains reported below all come from one sample, sequenced in a study of cytomegalovirus exposure and HLA in healthy donors. PCR was performed using 60 Vbeta and 13 Jbeta primers. Only in-frame clones appear in the TCRdb table, and some are missing; sequencing was by immunoSEQ multiplex PCR. The repertoire consists of about 120,000 clones, with 78% occurring once and the leading ten covering roughly 6%. Sequences were obtained from PBMCs. The receptors originated from a woman aged 40 to 50 in good health and CMV-seronegative.

V is TRBV27 and J is TRBJ2-7; 11 bases are shared with TRBD2. The trim removed 5 bases at V and 5 bases at J, leaving 11 bases unmatched. Germline-derived CDR1 and CDR2 are MNHEY and SMNVEV (reference sequence). CDR3 length: 16 residues. The CDR3 spells CASSRLLAGVSHEQYF. CDR3 bases: TGTGCCAGCAGTCGCCTACTAGCGGGAGTATCCCACGAGCAGTACTTC.

The rearrangement joins TRBV7-9 to TRBJ1-2, with D possibly matching TRBD1 (6 bases). Germline lookup yields CDR1 SEHNR and CDR2 FQNEAQ (reference sequence). The CDR3 has 15 amino acids. V gave up 2 bases and J gave up 0 bases, with 10 bases separating them. CDR3 DNA sequence: TGTGCCAGCAGCTTAAACGGACAGCCTAACTATGGCTACACCTTC. Translated, it gives CASSLNGQPNYGYTF.

The DNA for the CDR3 is TGTGCCAGTAGTACATTGGCCCGCAAGACCCAGTACTTC. Amino acid sequence: CASSTLARKTQYF. V gene TRBV19 combines with J gene TRBJ2-5; D gene unclear. The V end lost 4 bases, the J end lost 6 bases, and 12 bases lay between the germline ends. Germline CDR1 LNHDA, CDR2 SQIVND (reference sequence). The CDR3 runs to 13 residues.

The genes are TRBV5-4 and TRBJ1-2; D is perhaps TRBD1 (6 bases). The germline CDR1 and CDR2 sequences are SGHNT and YYREEE (reference sequence). This CDR3 contains 13 residues. Trimming left V 6 bases short and J 6 bases short, with 15 bases between. CDR3 loop: CASKPRTEDGYTF. The DNA for the CDR3 is TGTGCCAGCAAGCCCCGGACAGAGGATGGCTACACCTTC.

This chain connects TRBV4-1 to TRBJ1-4; tentatively, D is TRBD1 (6 bases). Per the germline V gene, CDR1 is MGHRA and CDR2 is YSYEKL. Trimming removed 1 base from V and 7 bases from J, with 19 bases in between. The CDR3 consists of 17 residues. The CDR3 loop reads CASSQVIFQGLSEKLFF. Here the CDR3 DNA reads TGCGCCAGCAGCCAAGTGATTTTCCAGGGGCTTAGTGAAAAACTGTTTTTT.

The chain links TRBV10-1 to TRBJ2-5; 16 nucleotides line up with TRBD2. This CDR3 is 18 amino acids long. V lost 10 bases, J lost 1 base, and 12 bases stayed unmatched. Germline-derived CDR1 and CDR2 are WNHNN and SYGVQD (reference sequence). The chain's CDR3 is CATSGLAGGARTQETQYF. For the CDR3, the DNA is TGCGCCACCTCGGGACTAGCGGGAGGGGCGCGGACCCAAGAGACCCAGTACTTC.

The rearrangement links TRBV7-9 to TRBJ2-7, with D possibly matching TRBD1 (5 bases). The germline gives CDR1 SEHNR, CDR2 FQNEAQ (reference sequence). Trimming took off 1 base at V and 4 bases at J, with 14 bases between the two ends. The CDR3 is 15 amino acids. The chain's CDR3 is CASSLGFARAYEQYF. For the CDR3, the DNA is TGTGCCAGCAGCTTAGGTTTTGCCAGGGCTTACGAGCAGTACTTC.

Points on this clone: Germline is not matched at one junction end, which may reflect a read error. The chain links TRBV19 to TRBJ2-6, with a possible D match to TRBD1 (5 bases). The CDR3 runs to 15 residues. Germline assignment: CDR1 LNHDA and CDR2 SQIVND (reference sequence). The CDR3 region has the DNA TGTGCCAGTAGTAGATGGAGCTCTGGGGCCAACGGCCTGACTTTC. Protein: CASSRWSSGANGLTF.

The V call is TRBV11-1, the J call TRBJ1-2, with D possibly matching TRBD1 (6 bases). The CDR3 runs to 14 residues. Germline loops: CDR1 SGHAT, CDR2 FQDESV (reference sequence). The V end lost 5 bases, the J end lost 4 bases, and 14 bases lay between the germline ends. The CDR3 loop is CASSPGGGAYGYTF. CDR3 in DNA: TGTGCCAGCAGCCCCGGGGGGGGCGCCTATGGCTACACCTTC.

This clone was seen just once. V and J are TRBV7-9 and TRBJ1-1; 7 bases match TRBD1. J lost 5 bases, V lost 5 bases, and 8 bases had no gene match. The CDR3 consists of 14 residues. Germline V gene sequence: CDR1 SEHNR, CDR2 FQNEAQ (reference sequence). Written as DNA, the CDR3 is TGTGCCAGCAGCGCTAGACAGGGAGGAACTGAAGCTTTCTTT. Translated, it gives CASSARQGGTEAFF.

The table lists this clone with a count of one. The J gene is TRBJ2-1, the V gene TRBV6-1, with D perhaps matching TRBD2 (6 bases). This CDR3 is 13 amino acids long. CDR1 and CDR2 from the germline V gene are MNHNS and SASEGT. V was trimmed by 0 bases and J by 7 bases, leaving 7 bases between them. The CDR3 nucleotides are TGTGCCAGCAGTGAAGCGCGGGGTAATGAGCAGTTCTTC. Its translation: CASSEARGNEQFF.

The chain carries TRBV4-1 and TRBJ2-3; 7 bases agree with TRBD1. V lost 6 bases and J lost 5; bases outside the gene matches: 11. From germline, CDR1 is MGHRA and CDR2 YSYEKL. CDR3 length: 15 residues. Here the CDR3 reads CASSRVGGKGDTQYF. The DNA of the CDR3 is TGCGCCAGCAGTCGGGTAGGGGGCAAGGGAGATACGCAGTATTTT.

The CDR3 region is CASSTQGNTEAFF. The CDR3 region has the DNA TGTGCCAGCAGCACTCAGGGGAACACTGAAGCTTTCTTT. V gene TRBV7-2 combines with J gene TRBJ1-1; TRBD1 is a possible D gene (5 bases). This CDR3 contains 13 residues. Germline V gives CDR1 SGHTA, CDR2 FQGNSA. V lost 5 bases and J 1 base, leaving 8 bases between the germline ends.

The rearrangement joins TRBV18 to TRBJ1-5, with 8 bases fitting TRBD1. Germline V CDR1 and CDR2: KGHSH, LQKENI. Unmatched junction bases numbered 4, after V lost 2 bases and J lost 7 bases. This CDR3 comprises 14 residues. CDR3: CASSPSGGDQPQHF. The CDR3 nucleotides are TGTGCCAGCTCACCATCAGGGGGCGACCAGCCCCAGCATTTT.

The chain links TRBV13 to TRBJ2-1; 7 bases align to TRBD2. The germline CDR1 and CDR2 sequences are PRHDT and FYEKMQ (reference sequence). CDR3 size: 15 residues. V was clipped by 2 bases and J by 3 bases; unmatched bases: 4. In DNA, the CDR3 is TGTGCCAGCAGCTTATTACTAGCGCACTACAATGAGCAGTTCTTC. Translating it yields CASSLLLAHYNEQFF. Together with reference TRBV13 and TRBJ2-1, the CDR3 gives the full variable domain: AAGVIQSPRHLIKEKRETATLKCYPIPRHDTVYWYQQGPGQDPQFLISFYEKMQSDKGSIPDRFSAQQFSDYHSELNMSSLELGDSALYFCASSLLLAHYNEQFFGPGTRLTVL.

The genes are TRBV4-2 and TRBJ2-5; 8 bases line up with TRBD2. This CDR3 contains 15 residues. The ends lost 2 bases at V and 5 bases at J; junction bases unmatched: 7. Germline V CDR1 and CDR2: LGHNA, YNFKEQ. CDR3 in amino acids: CASSQKAGEGETQYF. CDR3 coding DNA: TGTGCCAGCAGCCAAAAAGCGGGAGAGGGGGAGACCCAGTACTTC.

Concerning this clone itself: The sample contains more than one DNA sequence encoding this CDR3. The gene calls are TRBV19 and TRBJ2-5, with a tentative D call TRBD2 (5 bases). CDR1 is LNHDA, CDR2 SQIVND, per germline (reference sequence). V was clipped by 4 bases and J by 5 bases, with 14 bases between them. CDR3 length: 14 residues. CDR3 nucleotide sequence: TGTGCCAGTAGTACCACCGCTAGCAAGGAGACCCAGTACTTC. Its translation is CASSTTASKETQYF. Filled out from reference TRBV19 and TRBJ2-5, the complete variable domain reads DGGITQSPKYLFRKEGQNVTLSCEQNLNHDAMYWYRQDPGQGLRLIYYSQIVNDFQKGDIAEGYSVSREKKESFPLTVTSAQKNPTAFYLCASSTTASKETQYFGPGTRLLVL.

The CDR3 DNA follows: TGTGCCAGCAATTCATACAATGAGCAGTTCTTC. This gives the protein CASNSYNEQFF. The chain carries TRBV5-4 and TRBJ2-1, with D unclear. CDR3 length: 11 residues. Germline V gene data show CDR1 as SGHNT and CDR2 as YYREEE (reference sequence). The V gene lost 6 bases and the J gene lost 4 bases, with 5 bases spanning the gap.

The chain employs TRBV29-1 and TRBJ2-3; tentatively, D is TRBD2 (6 bases). The CDR3 has 16 residues. CDR1 is SQVTM, CDR2 ANQGSEA, per germline. V lost 4 bases, J lost 0 bases, and 17 bases lay in between. CDR3 coding DNA: TGCAGCGTTGCTGGATCCACGGACTATAGCACAGATACGCAGTATTTT. Its translation: CSVAGSTDYSTDTQYF.

The count of this clone is one. This sequence joins TRBV4-1 and TRBJ2-1, with TRBD2 matching 14 bases. V dropped 0 bases and J dropped 14; count of bases not matched to a gene: 3. The V gene's germline CDR1 is MGHRA and CDR2 YSYEKL. The CDR3 is made up of 14 amino acids. The DNA for the CDR3 is TGCGCCAGCAGCCAAGAAGGACTAGCGGGAGGCAAGTTCTTC. Amino acid sequence: CASSQEGLAGGKFF.

The genes are TRBV18 and TRBJ2-1, with 12 bases matching TRBD2. The CDR3 runs 18 residues. Germline V gene sequence: CDR1 KGHSH, CDR2 LQKENI. With V trimmed by 2 bases and J by 0 bases, 5 bases remained unmatched. The CDR3 reads CASSPKGLAGRSYNEQFF. CDR3 sequence (DNA): TGTGCCAGCTCACCAAAGGGACTAGCGGGCCGCTCCTACAATGAGCAGTTCTTC.

V is TRBV28 and J is TRBJ1-2, with TRBD1 as a possible D gene (6 bases). The germline V and J ends were trimmed by 7 bases and 2 bases, with 14 bases remaining between them. The CDR3 runs to 14 residues. In germline, CDR1 is MDHEN, CDR2 SYDVKM. The CDR3 DNA reads as TGTGCCAGCAAACCCGGACAGTCGAACTATGGCTACACCTTC. Translating gives CASKPGQSNYGYTF.

CDR3 in amino acids: CASSAGQGYNEQFF. The CDR3 DNA is TGTGCCAGCAGCGCGGGACAGGGCTACAATGAGCAGTTCTTC. The V and J genes are TRBV5-8 and TRBJ2-1; 9 positions match TRBD1. The CDR3 runs to 14 residues. V shed 4 bases and J 3 bases; nucleotides not matched to a gene: 2. CDR1 and CDR2 (germline): SGHTS, YDEGEE.

This clone showed up just a few times. The V and J genes are TRBV15 and TRBJ2-7; D is possibly TRBD1 (6 bases). Trimming took off 1 base at V and 2 bases at J, with 9 bases between the two ends. CDR1 LNHNV and CDR2 YYDKDF come from the germline V gene (reference sequence). This CDR3 comprises 14 residues. DNA of the CDR3: TGTGCCACCAGCAGAGTGGGGGCAACCTACGAGCAGTACTTC. Encoded protein: CATSRVGATYEQYF.